Below are 21 T cell receptor beta chains sequenced from a single sample in a study of blood T cell repertoires in COVID-19. Profiling relied on immunoSEQ multiplex PCR, and the TCRdb table lists in-frame clones only, not all of them. The profile shows approximately 92,000 clones, around 85% of them singletons. The sequenced material came from peripheral blood. The receptors come from a man over 45 with acute or convalescent COVID-19.

The chain links TRBV5-4 to TRBJ1-2, with D possibly TRBD1 on 5 matching bases. Germline V CDR1 and CDR2: SGHNT, YYREEE (reference sequence). The CDR3 has 17 amino acids. V lost 10 bases to trimming and J lost 4 bases, with 29 bases between them. The CDR3 sequence: CASGAGGESARAYGYTF. In DNA, the CDR3 is TGTGCCTCCGGCGCCGGGGGAGAATCAGCCCGCGCCTATGGCTACACCTTC.

This sequence joins TRBV7-9 and TRBJ2-1, with 12 bases lining up with TRBD2. The CDR3 sequence is 14 residues long. With 8 bases clipped from V and 9 bases from J, the junction kept 8 bases outside the gene matches. Per the germline V gene, CDR1 is SEHNR and CDR2 is FQNEAQ (reference sequence). The CDR3 DNA sequence: TGTGCCAGCGTCGGGACTAGCGGGTTGGTTGAGCAGTTCTTC. It yields the protein CASVGTSGLVEQFF.

This chain joins TRBV10-1 and TRBJ2-5; weak D call: TRBD1 (6 bases). The V gene lost 2 bases and the J gene lost 3 bases, with 10 bases spanning the gap. In germline, CDR1 is WNHNN, CDR2 SYGVQD (reference sequence). The CDR3 runs to 14 residues. The CDR3 protein is CASSEGQGKETQYF. In DNA form, the CDR3 reads TGCGCCAGCAGTGAGGGGCAGGGGAAAGAGACCCAGTACTTC.

The chain has TRBV4-3 and TRBJ2-2; perhaps TRBD1 as D (6 bases). The germline V and J ends were trimmed by 4 bases and 1 base, with 10 bases remaining between them. This CDR3 region has 15 residues. Germline V gene lookup returns CDR1 LGHNA and CDR2 YSLEER. CDR3 region: CASSLQGRNTGELFF. The CDR3 bases are TGCGCCAGCAGCCTGCAGGGGAGGAACACCGGGGAGCTGTTTTTT.

The chain is built from TRBV6-2 or TRBV6-3 and TRBJ1-2; 7 positions match TRBD1. In germline, CDR1 is MNHEY, CDR2 SVGEGT. The length of the CDR3 is 13 residues. J was trimmed by 4 bases and V by 6 bases; bases with no gene match: 5. The CDR3 region has the DNA TGTGCCAGCAGCCCAGGGGGGGGCTATGGCTACACCTTC. It encodes CASSPGGGYGYTF.

The rearrangement links TRBV7-9 to TRBJ1-2; D is ambiguous. CDR3 length: 15 residues. V was pared by 4 bases and J by 4 bases, with 16 bases between. Germline lookup yields CDR1 SEHNR and CDR2 FQNEAQ (reference sequence). The CDR3 region is CASSSSLRGGYGYTF. The CDR3 nucleotides are TGTGCCAGCAGCTCTTCACTGCGGGGTGGCTATGGCTACACCTTC.

The J gene is TRBJ2-7, the V gene TRBV6-5; D ambiguous. The CDR3 length is 12 residues. Germline V lookup: CDR1 MNHEY, CDR2 SVGAGI. The ends were cut back, 5 bases at V and 3 bases at J, with 8 bases in the middle. CDR3 coding DNA: TGTGCCAGCAGTCTATCAGGCTACGAGCAGTACTTC. Its translation is CASSLSGYEQYF.

The chain uses TRBV30 and TRBJ2-1; 11 bases match TRBD2. Germline V lookup: CDR1 GTSNPN, CDR2 SVGIG (reference sequence). The length of the CDR3 is 16 residues. The junction had 12 bases not matched to a gene; V was cut back by 5 bases and J by 6 bases. Here the CDR3 DNA reads TGTGCCTGGGTTGCCCGACTAGCGGGGCCGGTCAATGAGCAGTTCTTC. The encoded protein is CAWVARLAGPVNEQFF.

The rearrangement uses TRBV6-6 and TRBJ1-2; 8 bases align to TRBD1. CDR3 size: 16 residues. From germline, CDR1 is MNHNY and CDR2 SVGAGI (reference sequence). The ends lost 5 bases at V and 6 bases at J; junction bases unmatched: 14. As DNA, the CDR3 is TGTGCCAGCAGTCCGGCCGACGGACAGGGAGGTAATGGCTACACCTTC. Its protein is CASSPADGQGGNGYTF.

V and J are TRBV7-3 and TRBJ2-1; 10 nucleotides agree with TRBD2. CDR1 and CDR2 (germline): SGHTA, FQGTGA. V shed 5 bases, J shed 4 bases, and the junction held 17 bases outside the gene matches. The CDR3 has 19 amino acids. DNA of the CDR3: TGTGCCAGCAGCATCAAACCCGGGACTAGCGCCTCCTTGTACAATGAGCAGTTCTTC. Translated: CASSIKPGTSASLYNEQFF.

This rearrangement joins TRBV30 to TRBJ1-4; 7 bases line up with TRBD1. The germline V gene encodes CDR1 GTSNPN and CDR2 SVGIG (reference sequence). CDR3 length: 13 amino acids. The J segment lost 7 bases and the V segment lost 2 bases, leaving 4 bases of the junction unmatched. The CDR3 DNA sequence: TGTGCCTGGAGTAACAGGGGCTCTGAAAAACTGTTTTTT. This encodes CAWSNRGSEKLFF.

This clone appeared a single time. The chain employs TRBV5-4 and TRBJ1-1, with 7 bases matching TRBD1. Germline CDR1 reads SGHNT; CDR2 reads YYREEE (reference sequence). The V gene end was trimmed by 1 base and the J gene end by 2 bases; junction bases not matched to a gene: 5. This CDR3 is built from 15 residues. CDR3 region: CASSLLGQSNTEAFF. The DNA for the CDR3 is TGTGCCAGCAGCTTGTTGGGACAGAGCAACACTGAAGCTTTCTTT.

CDR3 sequence reads: CASSRQGEEYEQYF. The DNA for the CDR3 is TGTGCCAGTTCTCGACAGGGTGAAGAATACGAGCAGTACTTC. The chain couples TRBV19 to TRBJ2-7; 7 bases are a match to TRBD1. Germline loops: CDR1 LNHDA, CDR2 SQIVND (reference sequence). V shed 8 bases and J 4 bases; nucleotides not matched to a gene: 11. This CDR3 has 14 residues. Complete variable domain (other parts from reference TRBV19 and TRBJ2-7): DGGITQSPKYLFRKEGQNVTLSCEQNLNHDAMYWYRQDPGQGLRLIYYSQIVNDFQKGDIAEGYSVSREKKESFPLTVTSAQKNPTAFYLCASSRQGEEYEQYFGPGTRLTVT.

The chain links TRBV5-6 to TRBJ1-3; 9 bases line up with TRBD1. Germline V CDR1 and CDR2: SGHDT, YYEEEE. With V trimmed by 2 bases and J by 4 bases, 4 bases remained unmatched. This CDR3 comprises 15 residues. Here the CDR3 DNA reads TGTGCCAGCAGCTTTAACAGGGGGCTAGGAAACACCATATATTTT. Its translation: CASSFNRGLGNTIYF.

This clone has only one observation. The V and J genes are TRBV3-1 (or the pseudogene TRBV3-2) and TRBJ1-1; tentative D call: TRBD1 (6 bases). V lost 4 bases, J lost 4 bases, and 13 bases lay in between. The germline V gene has CDR1 LGHDT and CDR2 YNNKEL (reference sequence). The CDR3 covers 14 residues. CDR3 sequence: CASSPEGGSTEAFF. Written as DNA, the CDR3 is TGTGCCAGCAGCCCGGAGGGGGGGAGCACTGAAGCTTTCTTT.

The sample holds one count of this clone. The rearrangement joins TRBV4-1 to TRBJ2-7, with TRBD2 matching over 16 bases. The CDR3 length is 18 residues. V shed 1 base, J shed 4 bases, and the junction held 7 bases outside the gene matches. Germline V CDR1 and CDR2: MGHRA, YSYEKL. DNA for the CDR3: TGCGCCAGCAGCCAAGCGGGGACTAGCGGGAGGGCCCGGTACGAGCAGTACTTC. As protein: CASSQAGTSGRARYEQYF.

V is TRBV7-2 and J is TRBJ2-3, with TRBD2 matching 9 bases. The CDR3 sequence is 15 residues long. The germline V gene encodes CDR1 SGHTA and CDR2 FQGNSA. V gave up 6 bases and J gave up 6 bases; unmatched junction bases: 10. The CDR3 sequence: CASRAPGTSMDTQYF. CDR3 DNA sequence: TGTGCCAGCAGGGCCCCCGGGACTAGCATGGATACGCAGTATTTT.

The chain carries TRBV5-4 and TRBJ2-2, with D possibly being TRBD1 (6 bases). The V gene lost 0 bases and the J gene lost 1 base, with 10 bases spanning the gap. This CDR3 contains 16 residues. Germline CDR1 reads SGHNT; CDR2 reads YYREEE (reference sequence). As DNA, the CDR3 is TGTGCCAGCAGCTTGGGCAGGGGAATGAACACCGGGGAGCTGTTTTTT. Protein sequence: CASSLGRGMNTGELFF.

The chain uses TRBV29-1 and TRBJ1-1, with TRBD1 matching over 7 bases. Losses at the gene ends were 5 bases for V and 1 base for J; bases not matched to a gene: 16. Germline CDR1 and CDR2: SQVTM and ANQGSEA. The CDR3 is 17 amino acids. The CDR3 is CSVSLSAGTASNTEAFF. In nucleotides, the CDR3 is TGCAGCGTTTCACTATCCGCCGGGACAGCGTCGAACACTGAAGCTTTCTTT.

The chain is built from TRBV27 and TRBJ1-5, with D possibly TRBD1 on 6 matching bases. The CDR3 consists of 14 residues. Deletions cut 0 bases from V and 9 bases from J, with 12 bases between. Germline V gene lookup returns CDR1 MNHEY and CDR2 SMNVEV (reference sequence). The CDR3: CASSLSGGRRPQHF. For the CDR3, the DNA is TGTGCCAGCAGTTTATCGGGGGGGCGTCGGCCCCAGCATTTT.

The CDR3 region is CAISADRGTNTEAFF. DNA for the CDR3: TGTGCCATCAGTGCAGACAGGGGGACGAACACTGAAGCTTTCTTT. The rearrangement links TRBV10-3 to TRBJ1-1, with 9 bases lining up with TRBD1. The CDR3 covers 15 residues. CDR1 is ENHRY, CDR2 SYGVKD, per germline. The V and J ends lost 4 bases and 1 base, in that order; junction bases with no gene match: 4.